This T cell receptor (beta chain) was captured in a study of blood T cell repertoires in COVID-19. Study-wide context: Some COVID-19 samples were acute and others convalescent; all came from the United States, Italy and Spain. The cDNA or gDNA used as material had been derived from T cells, B-cell-depleted T cells, or PBMCs.

Authors' data handling: Reference gene primers were amplified, and this amplification served to estimate nucleated cell counts. The protocol was immunoSEQ multiplex PCR, while the TCRdb copy is restricted to in-frame clones and leaves out a portion. Clonal size and the V and J genes are those of that table, whereas D and trimming came from the DNA. The table records more than 100,000 clones, 87% of them present only once. Germline V gives CDR1 LGHNA, CDR2 YNFKEQ. The CDR3 is made up of 15 amino acids. V trimming: 1 base; J trimming: 7 bases; junction bases outside the gene matches: 1. The chain has TRBV4-2 and TRBJ2-1; 13 bases line up with TRBD2. Material: peripheral blood. This receptor was taken from a man over 45 with active COVID-19. The CDR3 bases are TGTGCCAGCAGCCAAGGGACTAGCGGGGGTAATGAGCAGTTCTTC. As protein: CASSQGTSGGNEQFF.